A selection of T cell receptor beta chains follows, all from one sample in a study of blood T cell repertoires in COVID-19. Sequencing was performed with immunoSEQ multiplex PCR; in TCRdb, only in-frame clones are kept and a portion is missing. The sample carries about 280,000 clones, 70% to 90% recorded once. Sequencing was done on a sample of peripheral blood. These TCRs come from a woman aged 30 to 39 who had recovered from COVID-19. CDR3s include the opening cysteine and the closing phenylalanine or tryptophan. D genes are given only for firm matches. Clone size appears in some rows only: once, few, many, or a class for an expanded clone.

d_call	j_call	v_call	cdr3_length	clone_size	cdr3_nt	cdr3_aa
TRBD1	TRBJ1-5	TRBV10-3	13	NA	TGTGCCATCGCGACAGGGGTTAATCAGCCCCAGCATTTT	CAIATGVNQPQHF
TRBD2	TRBJ2-3	TRBV18	16	NA	TGTGCCAGCGCGTTGGGACTAGCGGGGTTCACAGATACGCAGTATTTT	CASALGLAGFTDTQYF
TRBD2	TRBJ2-1	TRBV6-2/TRBV6-3	15	NA	TGTGCCAGCAGTCCCGGGACTAGGACCTACAATGAGCAGTTCTTC	CASSPGTRTYNEQFF
TRBD2	TRBJ2-3	TRBV5-1	16	NA	TGCGCCAGCAGCTTGACTAGCGGGGGGGCGCAAGATACGCAGTATTTT	CASSLTSGGAQDTQYF
NA	TRBJ2-1	TRBV28	14	NA	TGTGCCAGCAGTTTCCAGGGAACCTACAATGAGCAGTTCTTC	CASSFQGTYNEQFF
TRBD2	TRBJ2-1	TRBV7-9	15	NA	TGTGCCAGCAGCTCCGGACTAGCGGAGACGCATGAGCAGTTCTTC	CASSSGLAETHEQFF
NA	TRBJ2-5	TRBV6-2/TRBV6-3	14	NA	TGTGCCAGCAGTTACGGGAGCAAGCACGGGACCCAGTACTTC	CASSYGSKHGTQYF
NA	TRBJ2-1	TRBV19	15	NA	TGTGCCAGTAGTATGGGTTCGGGATCCTACAATGAGCAGTTCTTC	CASSMGSGSYNEQFF
NA	TRBJ1-1	TRBV2	13	NA	TGTGCCAGCTTCCGACAGCCGAACACTGGAGCTTTCTTT	CASFRQPNTGAFF
NA	TRBJ2-3	TRBV4-3	16	once	TGCGCCAGCAGCCAAGATTCGGCTAGCGTTACAGATACGCAGTATTTT	CASSQDSASVTDTQYF
NA	TRBJ1-2	TRBV3-1/TRBV3-2	14	NA	TGTGCCAGCAGCCACCGCGGACAGACATATGGCTACACCTTC	CASSHRGQTYGYTF
NA	TRBJ2-1	TRBV27	17	NA	TGTGCCAGCAGTTTAGTCGTCGGGCGGGGCCTCTACAATGAGCAGTTCTTC	CASSLVVGRGLYNEQFF
NA	TRBJ2-3	TRBV4-3	19	once	TGCGCCAGCAGCCAAGTTTCCCCCTACCAAGGCGGGGGCACAGATACGCAGTATTTT	CASSQVSPYQGGGTDTQYF
TRBD1	TRBJ2-1	TRBV5-1	14	NA	TGCGCCAGCAGCTTGTGGACAGGTCAAAATGAGCAGTTCTTC	CASSLWTGQNEQFF
TRBD1	TRBJ1-5	TRBV3-1/TRBV3-2	14	NA	TGTGCCAGCAGCCAGACAGGGGCGGGACAGCCCCAGCATTTT	CASSQTGAGQPQHF
TRBD1	TRBJ2-7	TRBV7-8	15	few	TGTGCCAGCAGCCGGACCGGACAGGGTTCCTACGAGCAGTACTTC	CASSRTGQGSYEQYF
TRBD1	TRBJ2-5	TRBV7-8	15	NA	TGTGCCAGCAGCTTCGGACAGGGGGCCAAGACGACCCAGTACTTC	CASSFGQGAKTTQYF
TRBD2	TRBJ2-7	TRBV6-1	15	NA	TGTGCCAGCAGTGAACTAGCGGGAGGGCCCTACGAGCAGTACTTC	CASSELAGGPYEQYF
TRBD1	TRBJ1-6	TRBV28	15	once	TGTGCCAGCAGTATGGGTATTACAGGGGATTCACCCCTCCACTTT	CASSMGITGDSPLHF
NA	TRBJ2-7	TRBV4-3	15	NA	TGCGCCAGCAGCCAAGGGGCCGACCCGGGGTACGAGCAGTACTTC	CASSQGADPGYEQYF
TRBD1	TRBJ2-6	TRBV6-2/TRBV6-3	16	NA	TGTGCCAGCAGTGACAGGGGTCTCTCTGGGGCCAACGTCCTGACTTTC	CASSDRGLSGANVLTF
TRBD1	TRBJ1-3	TRBV7-9	15	once	TGTGCCAGCAGCCGACAGGGTTCCCCTGGAAACACCATATATTTT	CASSRQGSPGNTIYF
NA	TRBJ2-7	TRBV5-6	14	NA	TGTGCCAGCAGCTTCTTTACGCGGGCCTACGAGCAGTACTTC	CASSFFTRAYEQYF